This T cell receptor beta chain was obtained from a study of shared clonotypes between healthy human individuals. Original processing methods: Filtering differed for immunoSEQ, which gave only junction sequences without quality scores. The data were produced by immunoSEQ multiplex PCR, yet TCRdb's version contains in-frame clones alone and is incomplete. V and J calls and clone size are given by that table; D and trimming were obtained from the DNA. The sample shows about 2.3 million clones, 93% of them seen only once. The germline V gene encodes CDR1 SGHKS and CDR2 YYEKEE (reference sequence). This CDR3 spans 15 amino acids. V dropped 0 bases and J dropped 2 bases, with 12 bases sitting between them. General study points: Naive subsets tended to show greater estimated richness than memory subsets. Non-shared clonotypes were found to have lower generation probabilities than the clonotypes that were shared by all four of the sorted-subset donors.

A remark on this clone: The antigen is not known.

The donors were adults (healthy and HIV-negative) with no recent acute infections or vaccinations. Material for sequencing was naive CD4+ T cells from PBMCs. Subset indicated: CD45RA+ positively selected. The clonotype was recovered from a young man in good health. Some clones in this sample may be carry-over from other donors' samples. The chain joins TRBV5-5 to TRBJ2-7; D remains ambiguous. This chain's CDR3 is CASSLAVTITYEQYF. The DNA of the CDR3 is TGTGCCAGCAGCTTGGCCGTCACTATCACCTACGAGCAGTACTTC. The variable domain in full, with the rest retrieved from reference TRBV5-5 and TRBJ2-7, is DAGVTQSPTHLIKTRGQQVTLRCSPISGHKSVSWYQQVLGQGPQFIFQYYEKEERGRGNFPDRFSARQFPNYSSELNVNALLLGDSALYLCASSLAVTITYEQYFGPGTRLTVT.